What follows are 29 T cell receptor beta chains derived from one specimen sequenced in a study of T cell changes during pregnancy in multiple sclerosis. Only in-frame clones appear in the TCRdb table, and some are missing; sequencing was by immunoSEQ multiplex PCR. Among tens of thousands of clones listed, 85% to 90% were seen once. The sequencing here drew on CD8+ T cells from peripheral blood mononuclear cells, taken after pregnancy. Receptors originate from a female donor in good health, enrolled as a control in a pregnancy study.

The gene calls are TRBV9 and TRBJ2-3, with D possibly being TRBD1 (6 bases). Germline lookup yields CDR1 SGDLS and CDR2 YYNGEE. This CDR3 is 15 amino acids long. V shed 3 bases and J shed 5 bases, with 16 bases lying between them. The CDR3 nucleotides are TGTGCCAGCAGCGAACAGGGAGCCAATCGAGATACGCAGTATTTT. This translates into CASSEQGANRDTQYF. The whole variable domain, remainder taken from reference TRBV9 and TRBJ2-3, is DSGVTQTPKHLITATGQRVTLRCSPRSGDLSVYWYQQSLDQGLQFLIQYYNGEERAKGNILERFSAQQFPDLHSELNLSSLELGDSALYFCASSEQGANRDTQYFGPGTRLTVL.

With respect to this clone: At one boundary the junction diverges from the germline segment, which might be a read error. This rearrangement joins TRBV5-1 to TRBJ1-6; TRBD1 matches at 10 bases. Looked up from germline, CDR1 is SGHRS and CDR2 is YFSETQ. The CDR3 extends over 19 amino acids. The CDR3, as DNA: TGCGCCAGCAGTTTGGAGGGACAGGGGCGCTCCTCCTATAATTCACCCCTCCACTTT. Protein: CASSLEGQGRSSYNSPLHF.

The CDR3 DNA is TGTGCCAGCCGGGGTCCGCTTAGGGAAACCGGGGAGCTGTTTTTT. Its protein is CASRGPLRETGELFF. The chain recombines TRBV7-9 with TRBJ2-2; perhaps TRBD2 as D (5 bases). CDR1 is SEHNR and CDR2 is FQNEAQ in the germline V gene (reference sequence). V shed 8 bases and J shed 5 bases, with 18 bases lying between them. This CDR3 has 15 residues.

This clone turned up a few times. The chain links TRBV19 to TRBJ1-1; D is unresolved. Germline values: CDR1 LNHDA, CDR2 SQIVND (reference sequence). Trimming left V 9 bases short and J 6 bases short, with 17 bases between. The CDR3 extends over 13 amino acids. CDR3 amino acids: CASRPGISSEAFF. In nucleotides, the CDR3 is TGTGCCAGCAGACCCGGGATTTCCTCTGAAGCTTTCTTT.

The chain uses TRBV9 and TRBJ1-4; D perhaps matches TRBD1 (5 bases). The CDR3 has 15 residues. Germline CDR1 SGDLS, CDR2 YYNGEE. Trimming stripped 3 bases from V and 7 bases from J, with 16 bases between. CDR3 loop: CASSASGTAFEKLFF. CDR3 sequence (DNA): TGTGCCAGCAGCGCCTCCGGGACTGCCTTTGAAAAACTGTTTTTT.

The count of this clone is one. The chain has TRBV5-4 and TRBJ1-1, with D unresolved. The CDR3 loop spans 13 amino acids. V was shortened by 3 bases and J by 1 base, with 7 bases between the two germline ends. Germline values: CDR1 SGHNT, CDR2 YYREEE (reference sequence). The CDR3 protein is CASSSIPNTEAFF. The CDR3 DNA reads TGTGCCAGCAGCTCTATACCGAACACTGAAGCTTTCTTT.

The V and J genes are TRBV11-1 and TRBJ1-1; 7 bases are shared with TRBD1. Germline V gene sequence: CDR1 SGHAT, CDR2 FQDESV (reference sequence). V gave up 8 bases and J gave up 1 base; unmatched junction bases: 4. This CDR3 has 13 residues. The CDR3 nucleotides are TGTGCCAGCTCCGACAGGGAGAACACTGAAGCTTTCTTT. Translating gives CASSDRENTEAFF. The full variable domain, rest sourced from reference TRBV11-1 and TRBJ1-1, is EAEVAQSPRYKITEKSQAVAFWCDPISGHATLYWYRQILGQGPELLVQFQDESVVDDSQLPKDRFSAERLKGVDSTLKIQPAELGDSAMYLCASSDRENTEAFFGQGTRLTVV.

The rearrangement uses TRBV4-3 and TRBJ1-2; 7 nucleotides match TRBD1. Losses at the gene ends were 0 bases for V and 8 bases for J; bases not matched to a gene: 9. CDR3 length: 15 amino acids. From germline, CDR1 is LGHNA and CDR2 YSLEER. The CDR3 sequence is CASSQDLIGQVGYTF. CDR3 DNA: TGCGCCAGCAGCCAAGATTTGATCGGACAGGTCGGCTACACCTTC.

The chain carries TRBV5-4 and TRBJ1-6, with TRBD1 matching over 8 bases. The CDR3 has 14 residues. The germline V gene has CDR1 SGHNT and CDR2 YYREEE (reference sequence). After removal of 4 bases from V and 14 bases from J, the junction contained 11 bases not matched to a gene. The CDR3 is CASSPFPLDRALHF. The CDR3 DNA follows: TGTGCCAGCAGCCCCTTTCCTCTGGACAGGGCCCTCCACTTT.

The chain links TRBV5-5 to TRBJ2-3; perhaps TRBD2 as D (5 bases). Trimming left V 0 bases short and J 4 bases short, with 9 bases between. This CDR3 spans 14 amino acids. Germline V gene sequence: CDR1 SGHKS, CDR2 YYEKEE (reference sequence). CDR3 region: CASSLAGESDTQYF. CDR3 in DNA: TGTGCCAGCAGCTTGGCCGGGGAGTCAGATACGCAGTATTTT.

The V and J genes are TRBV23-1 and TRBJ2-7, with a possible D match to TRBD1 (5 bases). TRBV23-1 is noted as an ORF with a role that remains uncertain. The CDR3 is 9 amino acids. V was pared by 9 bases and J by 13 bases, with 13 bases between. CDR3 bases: TGCGCCAGTCACAGGATCCCCTACTTC. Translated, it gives CASHRIPYF.

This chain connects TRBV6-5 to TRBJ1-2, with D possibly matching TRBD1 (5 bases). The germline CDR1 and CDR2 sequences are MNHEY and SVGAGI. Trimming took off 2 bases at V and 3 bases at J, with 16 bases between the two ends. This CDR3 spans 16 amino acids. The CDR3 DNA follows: TGTGCCAGCAGTTACGGAGCGGGGGGTGGCTACTATGGCTACACCTTC. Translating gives CASSYGAGGGYYGYTF.

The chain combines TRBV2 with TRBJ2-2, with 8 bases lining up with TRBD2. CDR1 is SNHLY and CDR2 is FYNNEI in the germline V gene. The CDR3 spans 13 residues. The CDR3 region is CAKRGSGTGELFF. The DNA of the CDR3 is TGTGCAAAGCGGGGGAGCGGAACCGGGGAGCTGTTTTTT.

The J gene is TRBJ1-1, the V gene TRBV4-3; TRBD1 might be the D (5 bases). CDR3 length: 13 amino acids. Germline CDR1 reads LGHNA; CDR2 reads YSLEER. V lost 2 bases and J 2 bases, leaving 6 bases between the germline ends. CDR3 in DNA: TGCGCCAGCAGCCAAAGGGGCAACACTGAAGCTTTCTTT. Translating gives CASSQRGNTEAFF.

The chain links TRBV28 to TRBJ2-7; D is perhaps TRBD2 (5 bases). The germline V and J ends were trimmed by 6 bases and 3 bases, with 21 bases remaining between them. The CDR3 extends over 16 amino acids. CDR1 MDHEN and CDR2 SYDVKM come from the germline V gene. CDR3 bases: TGTGCCAGCAGCCTCCACCACGGATCGGGATACTACGAGCAGTACTTC. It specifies CASSLHHGSGYYEQYF.

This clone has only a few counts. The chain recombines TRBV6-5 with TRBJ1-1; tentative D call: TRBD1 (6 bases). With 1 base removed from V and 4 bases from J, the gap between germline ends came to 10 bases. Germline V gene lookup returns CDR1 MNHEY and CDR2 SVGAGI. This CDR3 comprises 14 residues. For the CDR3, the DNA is TGTGCCAGCAGTTACTATGTCAGGGGCACTGAAGCTTTCTTT. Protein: CASSYYVRGTEAFF.

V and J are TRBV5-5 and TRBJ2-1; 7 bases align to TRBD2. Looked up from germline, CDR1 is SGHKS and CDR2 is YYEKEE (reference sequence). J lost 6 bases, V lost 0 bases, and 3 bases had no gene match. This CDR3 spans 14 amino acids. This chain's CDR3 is CASSLGQRGNEQFF. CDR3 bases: TGTGCCAGCAGCTTGGGACAGCGGGGCAATGAGCAGTTCTTC.

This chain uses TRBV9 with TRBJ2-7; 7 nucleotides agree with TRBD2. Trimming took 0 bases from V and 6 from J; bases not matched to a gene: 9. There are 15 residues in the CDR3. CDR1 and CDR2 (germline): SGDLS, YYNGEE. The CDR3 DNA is TGTGCCAGCAGCGTAGCTGGACGGGGGGATCCCGAGCAGTACTTC. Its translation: CASSVAGRGDPEQYF.

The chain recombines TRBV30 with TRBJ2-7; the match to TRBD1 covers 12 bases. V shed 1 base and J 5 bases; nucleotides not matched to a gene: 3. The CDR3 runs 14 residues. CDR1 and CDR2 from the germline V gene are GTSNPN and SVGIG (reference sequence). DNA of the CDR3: TGTGCCTGGAGTGGGGGACAGGGGGCTGACGAGCAGTACTTC. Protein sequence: CAWSGGQGADEQYF.

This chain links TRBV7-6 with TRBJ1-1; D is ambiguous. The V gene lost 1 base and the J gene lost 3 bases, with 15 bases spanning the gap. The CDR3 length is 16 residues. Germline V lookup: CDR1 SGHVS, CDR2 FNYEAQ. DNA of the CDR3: TGTGCCAGCAGCTTAGATTGGGCGGGCCGGGACACTGAAGCTTTCTTT. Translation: CASSLDWAGRDTEAFF.

CDR3 region: CASSFGQGNYGYTF. In nucleotides, the CDR3 is TGTGCCAGCAGCTTTGGACAGGGGAACTATGGCTACACCTTC. The chain combines TRBV27 with TRBJ1-2, with 9 nucleotides matching TRBD1. The germline gives CDR1 MNHEY, CDR2 SMNVEV (reference sequence). Trimming cost V 6 bases and J 2 bases; bases outside gene matches: 4. CDR3 length: 14 residues.

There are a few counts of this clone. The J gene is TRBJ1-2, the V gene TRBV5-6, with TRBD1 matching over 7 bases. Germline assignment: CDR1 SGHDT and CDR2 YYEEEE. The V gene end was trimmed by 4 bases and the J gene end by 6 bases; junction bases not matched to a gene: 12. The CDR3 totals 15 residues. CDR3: CASSVRDRNIHGYTF. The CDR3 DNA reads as TGTGCCAGCAGCGTCCGGGACAGAAATATACATGGCTACACCTTC.

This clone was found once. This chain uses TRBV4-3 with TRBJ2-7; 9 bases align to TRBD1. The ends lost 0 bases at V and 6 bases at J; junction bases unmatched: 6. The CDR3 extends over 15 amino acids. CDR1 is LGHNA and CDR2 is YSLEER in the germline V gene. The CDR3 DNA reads TGCGCCAGCAGCCAAGACCAAGGGACAGGGATCGAGCAGTACTTC. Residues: CASSQDQGTGIEQYF.

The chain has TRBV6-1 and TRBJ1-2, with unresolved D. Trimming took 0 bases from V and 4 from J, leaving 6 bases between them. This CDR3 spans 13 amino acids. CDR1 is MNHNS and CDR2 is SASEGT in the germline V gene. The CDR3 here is CASSEADTYGYTF. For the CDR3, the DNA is TGTGCCAGCAGTGAAGCAGACACCTATGGCTACACCTTC.

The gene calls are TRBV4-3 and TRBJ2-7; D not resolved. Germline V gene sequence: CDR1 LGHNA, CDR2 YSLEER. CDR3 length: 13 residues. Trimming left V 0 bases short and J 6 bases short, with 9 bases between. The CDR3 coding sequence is TGCGCCAGCAGCCAAGATCGCGTTACCGAGCAGTACTTC. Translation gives CASSQDRVTEQYF.

CDR3 DNA sequence: TGTGCCAGCAGTCCGGGACTGACCCTCGAGCAGTACTTC. Amino acids: CASSPGLTLEQYF. The chain is built from TRBV27 and TRBJ2-7, with TRBD2 as a possible D gene (6 bases). Germline V gene lookup returns CDR1 MNHEY and CDR2 SMNVEV (reference sequence). Trimming left V 5 bases short and J 6 bases short, with 14 bases between. This CDR3 spans 13 amino acids.

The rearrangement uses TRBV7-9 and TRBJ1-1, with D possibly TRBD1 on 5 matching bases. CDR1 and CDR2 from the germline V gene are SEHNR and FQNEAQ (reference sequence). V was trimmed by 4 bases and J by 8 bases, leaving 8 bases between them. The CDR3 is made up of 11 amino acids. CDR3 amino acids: CASSSGGEAFF. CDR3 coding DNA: TGTGCCAGCAGCTCTGGGGGGGAAGCTTTCTTT.

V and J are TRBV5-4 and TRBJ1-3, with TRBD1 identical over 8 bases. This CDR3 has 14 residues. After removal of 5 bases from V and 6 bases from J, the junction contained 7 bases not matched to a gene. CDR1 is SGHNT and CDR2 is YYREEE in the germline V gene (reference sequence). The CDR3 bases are TGTGCCAGCAGAGCAGGGGGCTACGAAAACACCATATATTTT. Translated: CASRAGGYENTIYF. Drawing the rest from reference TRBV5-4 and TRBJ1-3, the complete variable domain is ETGVTQSPTHLIKTRGQQVTLRCSSQSGHNTVSWYQQALGQGPQFIFQYYREEENGRGNFPPRFSGLQFPNYSSELNVNALELDDSALYLCASRAGGYENTIYFGEGSWLTVV.

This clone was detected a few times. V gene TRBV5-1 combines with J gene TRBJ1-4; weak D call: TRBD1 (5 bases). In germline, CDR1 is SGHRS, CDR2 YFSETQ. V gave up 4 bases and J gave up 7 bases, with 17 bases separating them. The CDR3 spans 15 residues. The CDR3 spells CASSHSAGQGEKLFF. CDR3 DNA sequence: TGCGCCAGCAGCCATTCAGCGGGGCAGGGTGAAAAACTGTTTTTT.